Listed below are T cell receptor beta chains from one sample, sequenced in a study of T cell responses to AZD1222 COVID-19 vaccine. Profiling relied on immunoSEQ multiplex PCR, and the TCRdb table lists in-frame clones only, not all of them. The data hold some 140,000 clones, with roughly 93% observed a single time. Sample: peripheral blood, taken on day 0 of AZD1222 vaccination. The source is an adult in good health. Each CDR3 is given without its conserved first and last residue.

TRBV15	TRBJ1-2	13	ATSRDRSANYGYT
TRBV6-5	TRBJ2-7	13	ANGEGGGLAVEQY
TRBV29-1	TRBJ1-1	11	SVLWQGGTEAF
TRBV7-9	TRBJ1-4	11	ARLGGLSEKLF
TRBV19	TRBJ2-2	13	ASSAGTLRTGELF
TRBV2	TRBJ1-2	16	ASSETPLPGYWGYGYT
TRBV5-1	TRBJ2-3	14	ASSLEAFPDTDTQY
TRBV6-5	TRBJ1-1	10	ASRVGSTEAF
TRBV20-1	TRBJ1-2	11	SASSGLNYGYT
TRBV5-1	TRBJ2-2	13	ASSLGGQNTGELF
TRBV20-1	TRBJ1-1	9	SGTGNTEAF
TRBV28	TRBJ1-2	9	ASSSLNGYT
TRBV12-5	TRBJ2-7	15	ASGLVNRAGQDYEQY
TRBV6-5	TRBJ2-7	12	ASSPRIGGYEQY
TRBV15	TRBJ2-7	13	ATSESQGSGYEQY
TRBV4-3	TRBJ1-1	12	ASSQGLEGFEPF
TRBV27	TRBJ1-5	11	ASSPGSNQPQH
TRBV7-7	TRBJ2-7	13	ASSYRLAGDNEQY
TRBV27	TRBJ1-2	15	ASSPGATTVNNYGYT
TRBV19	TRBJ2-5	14	ASSIVGTGGQETQY
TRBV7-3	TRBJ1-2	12	ASSLTGEGVGYT
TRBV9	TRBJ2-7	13	ASSVGLAGLYEQY
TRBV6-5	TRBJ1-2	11	ASSYSFRGGYT
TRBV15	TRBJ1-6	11	ATSRGRDSPLH
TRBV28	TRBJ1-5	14	ASRPRRRESNQPQH
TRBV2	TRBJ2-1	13	ASSEDVLAGGEQF
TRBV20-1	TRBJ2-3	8	SASTDTQY
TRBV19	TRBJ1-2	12	ASSIRETNYGYT
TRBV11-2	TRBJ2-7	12	ASSLARAGYEQY
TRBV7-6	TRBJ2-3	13	ASSSEPFGTDTQY